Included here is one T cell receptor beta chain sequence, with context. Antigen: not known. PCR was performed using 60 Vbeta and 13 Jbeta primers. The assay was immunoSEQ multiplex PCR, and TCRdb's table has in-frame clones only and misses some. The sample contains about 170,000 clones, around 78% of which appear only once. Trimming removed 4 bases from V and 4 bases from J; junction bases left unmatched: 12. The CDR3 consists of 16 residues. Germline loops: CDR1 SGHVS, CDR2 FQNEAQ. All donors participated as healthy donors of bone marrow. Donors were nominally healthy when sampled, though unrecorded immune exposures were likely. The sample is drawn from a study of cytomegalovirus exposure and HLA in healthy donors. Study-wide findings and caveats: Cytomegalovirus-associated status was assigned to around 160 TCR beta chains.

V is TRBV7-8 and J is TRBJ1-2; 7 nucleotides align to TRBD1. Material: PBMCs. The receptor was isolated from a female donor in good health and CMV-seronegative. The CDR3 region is CASSSGGQATFYGYTF. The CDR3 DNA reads TGTGCCAGCAGCTCAGGCGGACAGGCCACCTTCTATGGCTACACCTTC.